One and the same sample provided the 26 T cell receptor beta chains below, sequenced in a study of T cells in Graves' hyperthyroidism and ophthalmopathy. Amplified regions were TCR beta CDR3 sequences from RNA transcripts. The TCR CDR3 was amplified in a first-round RT-PCR using the HTBI primer set. TCRdb used MiXCR to reprocess the multiplex PCR reads, holding one entry per CDR3 protein. Among about 560,000 distinct CDR3 sequences, around 14% were seen once, and the ten largest hold under 7.5%. Sequenced sample: blood. These receptor sequences come from a woman aged 25 to 45 with Graves' hyperthyroidism.

There are many counts of this clonotype. The V gene is TRBV2, the J gene TRBJ2-1, with 12 positions matching TRBD2. Germline CDR1 and CDR2: SNHLY and FYNNEI. J gave up 4 bases and V 7 bases, and 8 bases lay outside the gene matches. The CDR3 is 16 residues long. The CDR3 loop is CASTIQGLAGYNEQFF. The CDR3 nucleotides read TGTGCCAGCACCATACAGGGACTAGCGGGTTACAATGAGCAGTTCTTC.

This clonotype was counted ten times or more. The chain is built from TRBV5-5 and TRBJ2-3; 10 nucleotides align to TRBD2. The CDR3 has 16 amino acids. Germline values: CDR1 SGHKS, CDR2 YYEKEE (reference sequence). V lost 0 bases to trimming and J lost 5 bases; unmatched junction nucleotides: 6. The chain's CDR3 is CASSLGVAGGVDTQYF. In nucleotides, the CDR3 is TGTGCCAGCAGCTTGGGAGTAGCGGGAGGAGTAGATACGCAGTATTTT.

Many counts were recorded for this clonotype. V usage is TRBV28 and J usage is TRBJ1-1; D is uncertain. The CDR3 has 13 amino acids. Trimming removed 6 bases from V and 5 bases from J, with 13 bases in between. Germline V lookup: CDR1 MDHEN, CDR2 SYDVKM. The CDR3 reads CASSEIRKTEAFF. In DNA, the CDR3 is TGTGCCAGCAGCGAAATTAGAAAAACTGAAGCTTTCTTT.

The CDR3 loop is CASSLIGTSGMNEQFF. The CDR3 DNA reads as TGTGCCAGCAGCTTAATAGGGACTAGCGGGATGAATGAGCAGTTCTTC. The chain carries TRBV7-3 and TRBJ2-1; TRBD2 matches 13 bases. Germline V lookup: CDR1 SGHTA, CDR2 FQGTGA. J was trimmed by 7 bases and V by 1 base; bases with no gene match: 4. This CDR3 spans 16 amino acids.

The V gene is TRBV25-1, the J gene TRBJ1-4; possible D gene TRBD1, 6 bases. Trimming cost V 5 bases and J 3 bases, with 7 bases left between them. In germline, CDR1 is MGHDK, CDR2 SYGVNS. The CDR3 has 13 amino acids. The DNA for the CDR3 is TGTGCCAGCAGTTGGACAGCTAATGAAAAACTGTTTTTT. Encoded protein: CASSWTANEKLFF. Full variable domain (remainder filled in from reference TRBV25-1 and TRBJ1-4): EADIYQTPRYLVIGTGKKITLECSQTMGHDKMYWYQQDPGMELHLIHYSYGVNSTEKGDLSSESTVSRIRTEHFPLTLESARPSHTSQYLCASSWTANEKLFFGSGTQLSVL.

This clonotype was seen a few times. The rearrangement joins TRBV27 to TRBJ2-1, with TRBD2 matching over 7 bases. Germline loops: CDR1 MNHEY, CDR2 SMNVEV (reference sequence). The CDR3 has 16 amino acids. J gave up 0 bases and V 6 bases, and 8 bases lay outside the gene matches. Here the CDR3 DNA reads TGTGCCAGCAGACCAACTAGCGCCGACTCCTACAATGAGCAGTTCTTC. This translates into CASRPTSADSYNEQFF.

This clonotype was found many times. V and J are TRBV7-9 and TRBJ1-5; maybe TRBD1 (6 bases). Germline loops: CDR1 SEHNR, CDR2 FQNEAQ (reference sequence). The CDR3 totals 18 residues. Trimming left V 9 bases short and J 3 bases short, with 27 bases between. The CDR3 DNA follows: TGTGCCAGAGGGGCTTGGCGGCGGGGGGCGCAGCCCAATCAGCCCCAGCATTTT. Encoded protein: CARGAWRRGAQPNQPQHF.

V and J are TRBV10-3 and TRBJ1-2, with 7 bases fitting TRBD1. J lost 7 bases, V lost 8 bases, and 7 bases had no gene match. The germline V gene has CDR1 ENHRY and CDR2 SYGVKD. The CDR3 runs 12 residues. The CDR3 loop is CAIGPGGVGYTF. In nucleotides, the CDR3 is TGTGCCATCGGTCCAGGGGGGGTTGGCTACACCTTC.

This clonotype was recorded only once. The chain links TRBV12-3 or TRBV12-4 to TRBJ2-1, with TRBD2 identical over 12 bases. With the DNA end fitting TRBJ2-7 better, the J assignment may be wrong. This CDR3 comprises 15 residues. The CDR3 DNA sequence: TGTGCCAGCAGTTGGACTAGCGGGGTTTACAATGAGCAGTACTTC. This sequence encodes CASSWTSGVYNEQYF.

This clonotype was detected many times. This sequence joins TRBV11-2 and TRBJ2-7; 7 nucleotides line up with TRBD1. The germline gives CDR1 SGHAT, CDR2 FQNNGV. V shed 5 bases and J 3 bases; nucleotides not matched to a gene: 13. The CDR3 contains 16 residues. The CDR3 DNA is TGTGCCAGCAGCACTAGGTTAGGGACAGCGATCTACGAGCAGTACTTC. Protein sequence: CASSTRLGTAIYEQYF.

The chain joins TRBV7-9 to TRBJ2-1; D gene unclear. V was pared by 4 bases and J by 6 bases, with 25 bases between. Germline values: CDR1 SEHNR, CDR2 FQNEAQ (reference sequence). The CDR3 totals 18 residues. The DNA for the CDR3 is TGTGCCAGCAGCTCCCTAACCCTGGCCTATGCAACGGGCAATGAGCAGTTCTTC. It translates to CASSSLTLAYATGNEQFF.

The gene calls are TRBV7-6 and TRBJ2-3, with 9 bases lining up with TRBD1. J was trimmed by 6 bases and V by 6 bases; bases with no gene match: 10. CDR3 length: 15 amino acids. Germline V lookup: CDR1 SGHVS, CDR2 FNYEAQ. The CDR3 DNA reads as TGTGCCAGCAGGCAACGGGACAGGGTTTTGGATACGCAGTATTTT. It translates to CASRQRDRVLDTQYF.

At least ten counts were recorded for this clonotype. The chain is built from TRBV18 and TRBJ2-1; D not resolved. This CDR3 contains 16 residues. Trimming left V 6 bases short and J 3 bases short, with 18 bases between. The germline V gene encodes CDR1 KGHSH and CDR2 LQKENI. CDR3 protein: CASSPALRVVYNEQFF. CDR3 sequence (DNA): TGTGCCAGCTCCCCCGCTTTGCGAGTAGTCTACAATGAGCAGTTCTTC.

This clonotype was observed at least ten times. The chain joins TRBV5-1 to TRBJ2-1, with D tentatively TRBD2 (5 bases). The V and J ends lost 4 bases and 3 bases respectively, with 14 bases between them. Germline V gene sequence: CDR1 SGHRS, CDR2 YFSETQ. This CDR3 comprises 15 residues. The DNA of the CDR3 is TGCGCCAGCAGCCCCGCCATCACTAGCTACAATGAGCAGTTCTTC. The encoded protein is CASSPAITSYNEQFF.

The chain is built from TRBV9 and TRBJ2-7; the D is unclear. CDR3 size: 14 residues. Germline V gene lookup returns CDR1 SGDLS and CDR2 YYNGEE. Trimming cost V 0 bases and J 2 bases, with 9 bases left between them. The CDR3 region is CASSVGSGPYEQYF. The CDR3 DNA follows: TGTGCCAGCAGCGTAGGGTCCGGCCCCTACGAGCAGTACTTC.

This clonotype was detected ten times or more. The chain employs TRBV10-3 and TRBJ2-5, with D perhaps TRBD2 (5 bases). The length of the CDR3 is 14 residues. Germline V gene data show CDR1 as ENHRY and CDR2 as SYGVKD. Trimming took off 2 bases at V and 5 bases at J, with 12 bases between the two ends. CDR3 region: CAISEGNGVETQYF. Written as DNA, the CDR3 is TGTGCCATCAGTGAGGGTAACGGGGTGGAGACCCAGTACTTC.

V and J are TRBV6-1 and TRBJ2-2; no clear D. Trimming took off 10 bases at V and 1 base at J, with 19 bases between the two ends. The V gene's germline CDR1 is MNHNS and CDR2 SASEGT. The CDR3 is 16 amino acids. The CDR3 protein is CATRISKSWNTGELFF. The CDR3 DNA is TGTGCCACGAGAATATCCAAGTCCTGGAACACCGGGGAGCTGTTTTTT.

This clonotype was recorded a few times. The chain couples TRBV4-2 to TRBJ2-4, with 13 bases identical to TRBD2. This CDR3 is 20 amino acids long. From germline, CDR1 is LGHNA and CDR2 YNFKEQ. J lost 0 bases, V lost 0 bases, and 8 bases had no gene match. The CDR3 sequence is CASSQERLAGGHGAKNIQYF. DNA for the CDR3: TGTGCCAGCAGCCAAGAGCGACTAGCGGGAGGCCATGGAGCCAAAAACATTCAGTACTTC.

This clonotype was picked up many times. The J gene is TRBJ2-3, the V gene TRBV20-1, with D possibly being TRBD2 (6 bases). Germline V gene data show CDR1 as DFQATT and CDR2 as SNEGSKA (reference sequence). CDR3 length equals 15 residues. V gave up 3 bases and J gave up 0 bases, with 13 bases separating them. As DNA, the CDR3 is TGCAGTGCTAGGGGGGAGCGGGCTAGCACAGATACGCAGTATTTT. As protein: CSARGERASTDTQYF.

This clonotype was seen repeatedly, ten times or more. Here the CDR3 DNA reads TGTGCCAGCAGGCCCGGGGGAATGAACACTGAAGCTTTCTTT. Protein: CASRPGGMNTEAFF. The chain couples TRBV2 to TRBJ1-1, with D tentatively TRBD1 (5 bases). Trimming cost V 6 bases and J 0 bases, with 11 bases left between them. The CDR3 runs 14 residues. Germline V gives CDR1 SNHLY, CDR2 FYNNEI. Using reference TRBV2 and TRBJ1-1 for the parts outside the CDR3, the full variable domain is EPEVTQTPSHQVTQMGQEVILRCVPISNHLYFYWYRQILGQKVEFLVSFYNNEISEKSEIFDDQFSVERPDGSNFTLKIRSTKLEDSAMYFCASRPGGMNTEAFFGQGTRLTVV.

In its sample, this clonotype was seen many times. This CDR3 reads CASSGTGIKRQYF. The CDR3 bases are TGTGCCAGCAGCGGGACAGGGATTAAGCGGCAGTACTTC. The V gene is TRBV2, the J gene TRBJ2-7; 9 bases align to TRBD1. The CDR3 is 13 amino acids. CDR1 and CDR2 from the germline V gene are SNHLY and FYNNEI. V was pared by 6 bases and J by 9 bases, with 9 bases of the junction left unmatched.

This clonotype turned up a few times. This rearrangement joins TRBV30 to TRBJ2-4; TRBD2 matches at 7 bases. Germline V gene data show CDR1 as GTSNPN and CDR2 as SVGIG (reference sequence). The CDR3 has 15 residues. Trimming cost V 0 bases and J 8 bases; bases outside gene matches: 10. The CDR3 DNA reads TGTGCCTGGAGTGTACCTAGGGAGGGCCCGTACATTCAGTACTTC. Amino acids: CAWSVPREGPYIQYF.

Worth noting for this clonotype: The junction differs from germline at one of its ends, possibly a read error. The V gene is TRBV5-1, the J gene TRBJ2-7; 10 bases are shared with TRBD2. The CDR3 runs 16 residues. CDR1 is SGHRS and CDR2 is YFSETQ in the germline V gene. CDR3 residues: CASSWGLAGVSSEQYF. CDR3 DNA: TGTGCCAGCAGCTGGGGTCTAGCGGGAGTATCTTCCGAGCAGTATTTC.

This clonotype has just a few counts. V usage is TRBV25-1 and J usage is TRBJ2-2; 7 nucleotides line up with TRBD1. The length of the CDR3 is 17 residues. CDR1 and CDR2 from the germline V gene are MGHDK and SYGVNS. V shed 1 base and J 0 bases; nucleotides not matched to a gene: 5. The CDR3 DNA is TGTGCCAGCAGTGAATGGGGACAGACAGCGAACACCGGGGAGCTGTTTTTT. Amino acids: CASSEWGQTANTGELFF.

This clonotype has ten or more counts. The V call is TRBV4-2, the J call TRBJ2-1; D gene uncertain. The CDR3 has 12 residues. With 4 bases removed from V and 5 bases from J, the gap between germline ends came to 6 bases. Looked up from germline, CDR1 is LGHNA and CDR2 is YNFKEQ. CDR3 sequence reads: CASSPVDNEQFF. CDR3 bases: TGTGCCAGCAGCCCCGTGGACAATGAGCAGTTCTTC.

This clonotype has a count of ten or more. CDR3 DNA: TGTGCCTGGAGTACCCGGACAGGGGGAAAACTGTTTTTT. Translation: CAWSTRTGGKLFF. This chain joins TRBV30 and TRBJ1-4; 10 nucleotides agree with TRBD1. J was trimmed by 10 bases and V by 2 bases; bases with no gene match: 4. Germline V gene lookup returns CDR1 GTSNPN and CDR2 SVGIG (reference sequence). This CDR3 contains 13 residues.